The 31 T cell receptor beta chains given below trace back to one sample, sequenced in a study of early T cells in non-severe SARS-CoV-2 infection. TCRdb reprocessed the 5' RACE reads with MiXCR, giving one entry per CDR3 protein. The table shows tens of thousands of distinct CDR3 sequences, with around 11% occurring only once. The sample in question was whole blood, obtained at baseline. These receptors all stem from an adult who was a healthcare worker with PCR-confirmed SARS-CoV-2 infection or an uninfected control (not recorded which).

This clonotype has more than one count but fewer than ten. V gene TRBV20-1 combines with J gene TRBJ1-5; perhaps TRBD1 as D (5 bases). Deletions cut 0 bases from V and 1 base from J, with 13 bases between. Germline V gene data show CDR1 as DFQATT and CDR2 as SNEGSKA (reference sequence). This CDR3 comprises 16 residues. The CDR3 loop is CSARDPSKGSNQPQHF. Here the CDR3 DNA reads TGCAGTGCTAGAGATCCGAGCAAGGGGAGCAATCAGCCCCAGCATTTT.

The chain carries TRBV29-1 and TRBJ2-5, with 7 bases identical to TRBD1. CDR3 size: 15 residues. CDR1 and CDR2 (germline): SQVTM, ANQGSEA. The junction had 7 bases not matched to a gene; V was cut back by 2 bases and J by 1 base. DNA of the CDR3: TGCAGCGTTGAACCCCCGAGGGACAGCCAAGAGACCCAGTACTTC. Protein: CSVEPPRDSQETQYF.

This clonotype has only a few counts. This chain links TRBV5-4 with TRBJ1-1, with unresolved D. Per the germline V gene, CDR1 is SGHNT and CDR2 is YYREEE (reference sequence). Trimming left V 1 base short and J 4 bases short, with 11 bases between. This CDR3 contains 14 residues. DNA of the CDR3: TGTGCCAGCAGCTTGACTGGGCGTCTCACTGAAGCTTTCTTT. As protein: CASSLTGRLTEAFF.

The rearrangement links TRBV20-1 to TRBJ2-7; tentatively, D is TRBD2 (7 bases). Germline CDR1 reads DFQATT; CDR2 reads SNEGSKA (reference sequence). Trimming removed 6 bases at V and 6 bases at J, with 18 bases between. The CDR3 is 13 amino acids. For the CDR3, the DNA is TGCAGTGCGCAGGTGGGGGGGCTTGTCGAGCAGTACTTC. Encoded protein: CSAQVGGLVEQYF.

This clonotype came up many times. The J gene is TRBJ1-1, the V gene TRBV20-1; no clear D. The CDR3 runs 14 residues. The ends were cut back, 0 bases at V and 2 bases at J, with 10 bases in the middle. Germline V gene sequence: CDR1 DFQATT, CDR2 SNEGSKA (reference sequence). The CDR3 DNA reads TGCAGTGCTAGAGATTCCCCAGGCAACACTGAAGCTTTCTTT. The encoded protein is CSARDSPGNTEAFF.

This clonotype showed up just a few times. The chain recombines TRBV29-1 with TRBJ2-7; D possibly matches TRBD1 or TRBD2 (5 bases each). V shed 0 bases and J shed 3 bases, with 15 bases lying between them. Germline CDR1 and CDR2: SQVTM and ANQGSEA. The CDR3 consists of 15 residues. The CDR3 bases are TGCAGCGTTGAAGATAGAGGGGTAAGGGGCTACGAGCAGTACTTC. This encodes CSVEDRGVRGYEQYF.

This clonotype appeared a few times. The rearrangement links TRBV7-2 to TRBJ2-5; TRBD1 matches at 8 bases. CDR3 length: 15 residues. V lost 5 bases, J lost 2 bases, and 7 bases stayed unmatched. Germline values: CDR1 SGHTA, CDR2 FQGNSA. CDR3 sequence (DNA): TGTGCCAGCAGCGCAAGGACAGGGACACAAGAGACCCAGTACTTC. It specifies CASSARTGTQETQYF.

This clonotype was detected a few times. The chain couples TRBV27 to TRBJ1-2, with TRBD1 matching over 8 bases. Germline-derived CDR1 and CDR2 are MNHEY and SMNVEV (reference sequence). The ends lost 4 bases at V and 2 bases at J; junction bases unmatched: 15. The CDR3 runs to 18 residues. The chain's CDR3 is CASSSSFQGARENYGYTF. The CDR3 DNA follows: TGTGCCAGCAGTTCGAGTTTTCAGGGGGCGCGAGAAAACTATGGCTACACCTTC.

Only a few counts were recorded for this clonotype. The rearrangement links TRBV5-1 to TRBJ2-1; tentative D call: TRBD2 (5 bases). Looked up from germline, CDR1 is SGHRS and CDR2 is YFSETQ. The CDR3 is 10 residues long. Trimming left V 7 bases short and J 8 bases short, with 7 bases between. The chain's CDR3 is CASEGYEQFF. The CDR3, as DNA: TGCGCCAGCGAGGGTTATGAGCAGTTCTTC.

The chain recombines TRBV4-2 with TRBJ1-4; 7 bases agree with TRBD1. Germline V gene data show CDR1 as LGHNA and CDR2 as YNFKEQ. CDR3 length equals 14 residues. V lost 4 bases to trimming and J lost 6 bases; unmatched junction nucleotides: 5. CDR3 sequence reads: CASSPYRGDEKLFF. The CDR3 region has the DNA TGTGCCAGCAGCCCTTACAGGGGAGATGAAAAACTGTTTTTT.

V is TRBV11-1 and J is TRBJ2-5; TRBD2 matches at 7 bases. V was pared by 6 bases and J by 2 bases, with 6 bases of the junction left unmatched. Germline V gives CDR1 SGHAT, CDR2 FQDESV (reference sequence). The CDR3 runs to 14 residues. The CDR3 region is CASRSSGGQETQYF. The CDR3 region has the DNA TGTGCCAGCAGATCGTCGGGGGGACAAGAGACCCAGTACTTC.

This clonotype was seen at least ten times. V and J are TRBV7-6 and TRBJ1-1; D may be TRBD1 (5 bases). The germline V and J ends were trimmed by 2 bases and 2 bases, with 9 bases remaining between them. Germline V gives CDR1 SGHVS, CDR2 FNYEAQ. The CDR3 is 14 residues long. The CDR3 sequence: CASSLSGTNTEAFF. In nucleotides, the CDR3 is TGTGCCAGCAGCTTATCTGGGACCAACACTGAAGCTTTCTTT.

This clonotype turned up a few times. The chain recombines TRBV29-1 with TRBJ1-1; 9 bases fit TRBD1. The CDR3 covers 12 residues. Germline V gene sequence: CDR1 SQVTM, CDR2 ANQGSEA. This chain's CDR3 is CRADRGGTEAFF. CDR3 nucleotides: TGCAGAGCGGACAGGGGAGGAACTGAAGCTTTCTTT.

This chain connects TRBV29-1 to TRBJ1-5, with a tentative D call TRBD1 (5 bases). The CDR3 has 13 residues. The ends were cut back, 4 bases at V and 2 bases at J, with 9 bases in the middle. The germline CDR1 and CDR2 sequences are SQVTM and ANQGSEA. The CDR3 here is CSVAGGGNQPQHF. The CDR3 DNA follows: TGCAGCGTTGCCGGGGGAGGCAATCAGCCCCAGCATTTT. Full variable domain (outside the CDR3, taken from reference TRBV29-1 and TRBJ1-5): SAVISQKPSRDICQRGTSLTIQCQVDSQVTMMFWYRQQPGQSLTLIATANQGSEATYESGFVIDKFPISRPNLTFSTLTVSNMSPEDSSIYLCSVAGGGNQPQHFGDGTRLSIL.

This clonotype was counted at least ten times. The chain has TRBV6-2 or TRBV6-3 and TRBJ2-2; D is ambiguous. The germline V and J ends were trimmed by 8 bases and 4 bases, with 14 bases remaining between them. The length of the CDR3 is 14 residues. CDR1 and CDR2 from the germline V gene are MNHEY and SVGEGT. The CDR3 DNA reads TGTGCCAGCCGTCCGTGGTCAGGCACCGGGGAGCTGTTTTTT. Its protein is CASRPWSGTGELFF.

This clonotype was seen ten or more times. V is TRBV5-1 and J is TRBJ2-5; D is uncertain. The germline V gene encodes CDR1 SGHRS and CDR2 YFSETQ. V lost 2 bases to trimming and J lost 2 bases, with 10 bases between them. The CDR3 covers 14 residues. CDR3 nucleotide sequence: TGCGCCAGCAGCTTTCAAGGGTCGCAAGAGACCCAGTACTTC. As protein: CASSFQGSQETQYF. The full variable domain, with the rest looked up from reference TRBV5-1 and TRBJ2-5, is KAGVTQTPRYLIKTRGQQVTLSCSPISGHRSVSWYQQTPGQGLQFLFEYFSETQRNKGNFPGRFSGRQFSNSRSEMNVSTLELGDSALYLCASSFQGSQETQYFGPGTRLLVL.

This clonotype was picked up many times. The J gene is TRBJ1-1, the V gene TRBV13; possibly TRBD1 for D (5 bases). Trimming took 0 bases from V and 4 from J, leaving 12 bases between them. Germline CDR1 reads PRHDT; CDR2 reads FYEKMQ (reference sequence). CDR3 length: 15 amino acids. The CDR3, as DNA: TGTGCCAGCAGCTTAGGCCTCGACAGACCCACTGAAGCTTTCTTT. Translated: CASSLGLDRPTEAFF. Drawing the rest from reference TRBV13 and TRBJ1-1, the complete variable domain is AAGVIQSPRHLIKEKRETATLKCYPIPRHDTVYWYQQGPGQDPQFLISFYEKMQSDKGSIPDRFSAQQFSDYHSELNMSSLELGDSALYFCASSLGLDRPTEAFFGQGTRLTVV.

This clonotype was picked up a small number of times. CDR3 region: CASSPTVGQGNTGELFF. CDR3 in DNA: TGTGCCAGCAGCCCTACTGTGGGACAGGGGAACACCGGGGAGCTGTTTTTT. The chain carries TRBV7-7 and TRBJ2-2; TRBD1 matches 9 bases. Trimming at V came to 5 bases and at J to 1 base, leaving 8 bases not matched to a gene. The length of the CDR3 is 17 residues. Looked up from germline, CDR1 is SSHAT and CDR2 is FNYEAQ (reference sequence).

This clonotype was observed a handful of times. The genes are TRBV15 and TRBJ2-3, with D possibly TRBD2 on 5 matching bases. Trimming removed 0 bases at V and 3 bases at J, with 7 bases between. Germline loops: CDR1 LNHNV, CDR2 YYDKDF (reference sequence). The length of the CDR3 is 14 residues. The CDR3 DNA is TGTGCCACCAGCAGAGAATTAGCGACAGATACGCAGTATTTT. This codes for CATSRELATDTQYF.

This clonotype showed up many times. The V and J genes are TRBV5-6 and TRBJ1-4; D gene uncertain. With 3 bases removed from V and 4 bases from J, the gap between germline ends came to 16 bases. Germline V gives CDR1 SGHDT, CDR2 YYEEEE. This CDR3 comprises 16 residues. The CDR3 region has the DNA TGTGCCAGCAGCTCTCCGGGCCCGACCTATAATGAAAAACTGTTTTTT. Its protein is CASSSPGPTYNEKLFF.

This chain joins TRBV10-1 and TRBJ2-1; TRBD1 matches at 8 bases. Germline trimming cut 0 bases from V and 3 bases from J; bases unmatched to any gene: 7. The germline V gene encodes CDR1 WNHNN and CDR2 SYGVQD (reference sequence). This CDR3 is built from 17 residues. CDR3 coding DNA: TGCGCCAGCAGTGAGTCCCGACAGGGGACGAACTACAATGAGCAGTTCTTC. Amino acid sequence: CASSESRQGTNYNEQFF.

The V call is TRBV7-3, the J call TRBJ1-1; D is uncertain. V lost 4 bases and J 6 bases, leaving 12 bases between the germline ends. This CDR3 is built from 13 residues. CDR1 and CDR2 (germline): SGHTA, FQGTGA. This chain's CDR3 is CASSSTGPSEAFF. CDR3 bases: TGTGCCAGCAGCTCGACGGGTCCCTCTGAAGCTTTCTTT.

This clonotype was recorded at least ten times. In nucleotides, the CDR3 is TGCAGCGTCGCACAGGGGGATTCACCCCTCCACTTT. Its translation is CSVAQGDSPLHF. The genes are TRBV29-1 and TRBJ1-6; 8 bases map to TRBD1. V lost 6 bases, J lost 8 bases, and 3 bases stayed unmatched. CDR1 and CDR2 from the germline V gene are SQVTM and ANQGSEA. This CDR3 has 12 residues.

The table lists this clonotype with many counts. The J gene is TRBJ2-6, the V gene TRBV12-3 or TRBV12-4; 9 bases match TRBD1. The CDR3 is made up of 20 amino acids. The trim removed 7 bases at V and 0 bases at J, leaving 16 bases unmatched. CDR3 sequence: CASTLRGWDRDRSGANVLTF. The CDR3 DNA reads as TGTGCCAGCACCCTCCGCGGGTGGGACAGGGACCGCTCTGGGGCCAACGTCCTGACTTTC.

This clonotype was recorded a few times. V gene TRBV6-2 or TRBV6-3 combines with J gene TRBJ2-7, with 10 bases lining up with TRBD2. CDR1 and CDR2 from the germline V gene are MNHEY and SVGEGT. The J segment lost 7 bases and the V segment lost 6 bases, leaving 15 bases of the junction unmatched. The CDR3 extends over 16 amino acids. CDR3 loop: CASSSRTSGALKEQYF. DNA of the CDR3: TGTGCCAGCAGCTCCCGTACTAGCGGGGCCTTGAAGGAGCAGTACTTC.

The genes are TRBV14 and TRBJ1-1, with D hard to call. CDR1 and CDR2 (germline): SGHDN, FVKESK. V was trimmed by 4 bases and J by 1 base, leaving 7 bases between them. This CDR3 is built from 13 residues. This CDR3 is CASSRSQNTEAFF. CDR3 DNA sequence: TGTGCCAGCAGCCGCTCACAGAACACTGAAGCTTTCTTT.

The chain uses TRBV23-1 and TRBJ2-7; D possibly matches TRBD1 or TRBD2 (5 bases each). TRBV23-1 falls under the ORF class, with uncertain function. This CDR3 is built from 13 residues. Trimming shortened V by 2 bases and J by 7 bases, and 12 bases separated the two germline ends. The CDR3 reads CASSQVRDPEQYF. The CDR3 nucleotides are TGCGCCAGCAGTCAAGTCCGGGACCCGGAGCAGTACTTC.

The sample holds many counts of this clonotype. The chain links TRBV12-3 or TRBV12-4 to TRBJ2-2, with D possibly being TRBD1 (5 bases). This CDR3 contains 12 residues. The V end lost 3 bases, the J end lost 9 bases, and 8 bases lay between the germline ends. CDR3 DNA sequence: TGTGCCAGCAGTTTTGACAGACGGGAGCTGTTTTTT. This sequence encodes CASSFDRRELFF.

The chain recombines TRBV5-4 with TRBJ2-5; the match to TRBD2 covers 10 bases. V lost 2 bases to trimming and J lost 5 bases; unmatched junction nucleotides: 6. In germline, CDR1 is SGHNT, CDR2 YYREEE (reference sequence). The CDR3 length is 15 residues. The CDR3 loop is CASSLQSGGAETQYF. The CDR3 bases are TGTGCCAGCAGCTTACAGAGCGGGGGGGCGGAGACCCAGTACTTC.

This clonotype was detected a few times. The chain uses TRBV7-3 and TRBJ2-1, with 12 bases matching TRBD2. Germline V CDR1 and CDR2: SGHTA, FQGTGA. The CDR3 extends over 16 amino acids. The V and J ends lost 4 bases and 3 bases, in that order; junction bases with no gene match: 4. The CDR3 loop is CASSSGLAGIYNEQFF. In nucleotides, the CDR3 is TGTGCCAGCAGCTCCGGACTAGCGGGGATCTACAATGAGCAGTTCTTC. The full variable domain, its missing parts supplied by reference TRBV7-3 and TRBJ2-1, is GAGVSQTPSNKVTEKGKYVELRCDPISGHTALYWYRQSLGQGPEFLIYFQGTGAADDSGLPNDRFFAVRPEGSVSTLKIQRTERGDSAVYLCASSSGLAGIYNEQFFGPGTRLTVL.

The genes are TRBV28 and TRBJ1-5; the D gene is possibly TRBD1 (5 bases). This CDR3 region has 15 residues. The V end lost 8 bases, the J end lost 1 base, and 15 bases lay between the germline ends. The germline V gene has CDR1 MDHEN and CDR2 SYDVKM. CDR3 in DNA: TGTGCCAGCGTCAAGGGGTTGCACAGCAATCAGCCCCAGCATTTT. This translates into CASVKGLHSNQPQHF.